The clone carrying this T cell receptor (beta chain) is labeled medium-sized based on frequency. What it recognizes is unknown. The CDR3 runs 14 residues. Per germline, CDR1 LNHDA and CDR2 SQIVND (reference sequence). The data stem from a study of T cell clusters in autoimmune cytopenias. Each sample's input was 250 ng genomic DNA, some 40,000 genome equivalents. TRB was amplified by touch-down multiplex PCR, primer pools A and B combined. TCRdb reanalyzed the multiplex PCR reads, giving one entry per CDR3 protein sequence and no DNA. With some 2,700 distinct CDR3 sequences in the sample, the ten largest clones hold approximately 24%. The study's findings and limits: Clustering suggested that physiological T cell clusters were missing in primary autoimmune cytopenia patients. No experiment has yet validated the function of the T cell clusters defined in silico.

This chain uses TRBV19 with TRBJ1-5. This clonotype was obtained from a human donor with an autoimmune cytopenia or autoimmune hepatitis (not recorded which). Source material: peripheral blood. CDR3 in amino acids: CASSIIVFGQPQHF.